This entry lists 22 T cell receptor beta chains sequenced from one sample in a study of blood T cell repertoires in COVID-19. Data came from immunoSEQ multiplex PCR; TCRdb stores just in-frame clones and leaves some out. The data show tens of thousands of clones, 60% to 75% seen once. Sequenced material: peripheral blood. These receptors were taken from a man aged 50 to 60 with active or convalescent COVID-19.

The V and J genes are TRBV28 and TRBJ2-7; D is perhaps TRBD1 (6 bases). The CDR3 is made up of 13 amino acids. In germline, CDR1 is MDHEN, CDR2 SYDVKM. The ends were cut back, 6 bases at V and 4 bases at J, with 13 bases in the middle. CDR3 sequence reads: CASSLGTLYEQYF. In DNA form, the CDR3 reads TGTGCCAGCAGCCTAGGGACACTTTACGAGCAGTACTTC.

The chain employs TRBV25-1 and TRBJ1-4; D may be TRBD1 (5 bases). Deletions cut 6 bases from V and 8 bases from J, with 22 bases between. Germline assignment: CDR1 MGHDK and CDR2 SYGVNS. The CDR3 spans 16 residues. The CDR3 DNA reads as TGTGCCAGCAGCCCGACAGCCGACGCCTTCCGGGAAAAACTGTTTTTT. It encodes CASSPTADAFREKLFF.

The chain employs TRBV2 and TRBJ1-2; D is possibly TRBD1 (5 bases). CDR1 and CDR2 from the germline V gene are SNHLY and FYNNEI. The CDR3 extends over 14 amino acids. V was pared by 5 bases and J by 0 bases, with 10 bases between. Here the CDR3 reads CASSIDSTNYGYTF. The CDR3 bases are TGTGCCAGCAGTATTGACAGCACTAACTATGGCTACACCTTC.

The gene calls are TRBV2 and TRBJ2-1; 7 bases agree with TRBD1. The trim removed 5 bases at V and 4 bases at J, leaving 2 bases unmatched. The CDR3 is made up of 13 amino acids. Germline V lookup: CDR1 SNHLY, CDR2 FYNNEI. The CDR3 region is CASSRDSYNEQFF. The CDR3 bases are TGTGCCAGCAGTCGGGACAGTTACAATGAGCAGTTCTTC.

This clone was found many times. The chain has TRBV11-2 and TRBJ1-2; D may be TRBD1 (5 bases). V was pared by 0 bases and J by 8 bases, with 16 bases between. Per germline, CDR1 SGHAT and CDR2 FQNNGV. The CDR3 has 15 residues. CDR3 nucleotides: TGTGCCAGCAGCTTAGATCAGGGCGCATTTAGGGGCTACACCTTC. Amino acid sequence: CASSLDQGAFRGYTF. Full variable domain (outside the CDR3, taken from reference TRBV11-2 and TRBJ1-2): EAGVAQSPRYKIIEKRQSVAFWCNPISGHATLYWYQQILGQGPKLLIQFQNNGVVDDSQLPKDRFSAERLKGVDSTLKIQPAKLEDSAVYLCASSLDQGAFRGYTFGSGTRLTVV.

The V gene is TRBV19, the J gene TRBJ2-1; the D gene is possibly TRBD1 (6 bases). With 5 bases removed from V and 2 bases from J, the gap between germline ends came to 10 bases. This CDR3 contains 14 residues. Germline V gene lookup returns CDR1 LNHDA and CDR2 SQIVND (reference sequence). The CDR3 DNA sequence: TGTGCCAGTAGTCCTAGGACAGCCTACAATGAGCAGTTCTTC. This gives the protein CASSPRTAYNEQFF.

The chain combines TRBV15 with TRBJ2-2, with 8 positions matching TRBD2. Trimming cost V 3 bases and J 2 bases; bases outside gene matches: 5. The germline V gene encodes CDR1 LNHNV and CDR2 YYDKDF (reference sequence). CDR3 length: 16 amino acids. Here the CDR3 DNA reads TGTGCCACCAGCAGGGAGGGACTAGTTAACACCGGGGAGCTGTTTTTT. This codes for CATSREGLVNTGELFF.

In regard to this clone: Other DNA sequences within the sample encode an identical CDR3. The chain joins TRBV27 to TRBJ1-1; D is perhaps TRBD1 (6 bases). The length of the CDR3 is 14 residues. The germline V gene encodes CDR1 MNHEY and CDR2 SMNVEV (reference sequence). V shed 2 bases and J shed 1 base, with 8 bases lying between them. Written as DNA, the CDR3 is TGTGCCAGCAGTTTAGAACAGGGGAACACTGAAGCTTTCTTT. Amino acids: CASSLEQGNTEAFF.

The rearrangement links TRBV12-3 or TRBV12-4 to TRBJ1-4; no clear D gene. CDR3 length: 12 residues. V was clipped by 6 bases and J by 3 bases, with 5 bases between them. This CDR3 reads CASSRANEKLFF. In nucleotides, the CDR3 is TGTGCCAGCAGCCGGGCTAATGAAAAACTGTTTTTT.

The chain employs TRBV5-4 and TRBJ2-2, with D possibly TRBD1 on 5 matching bases. The CDR3 is 13 amino acids. Germline CDR1 reads SGHNT; CDR2 reads YYREEE (reference sequence). Trimming left V 4 bases short and J 10 bases short, with 14 bases between. The chain's CDR3 is CASSPKGSQELFF. The CDR3 DNA sequence: TGTGCCAGCAGCCCCAAGGGGTCCCAGGAGCTGTTTTTT.

J is TRBJ2-1 and V is TRBV4-2; the match to TRBD2 covers 10 bases. This CDR3 comprises 17 residues. The V gene end was trimmed by 2 bases and the J gene end by 3 bases; junction bases not matched to a gene: 7. Germline V gives CDR1 LGHNA, CDR2 YNFKEQ. The CDR3 DNA reads TGTGCCAGCAGCCAAATTTCTAGCGGGGGCTACTACAATGAGCAGTTCTTC. This translates into CASSQISSGGYYNEQFF.

This rearrangement joins TRBV6-5 to TRBJ1-1; perhaps TRBD1 as D (5 bases). The V end was cut by 2 bases, the J end by 2 bases, with 15 bases between. The CDR3 totals 16 residues. The germline CDR1 and CDR2 sequences are MNHEY and SVGAGI. The chain's CDR3 is CASSYRSGVGNTEAFF. CDR3 coding DNA: TGTGCCAGCAGTTACCGTTCGGGGGTTGGTAACACTGAAGCTTTCTTT.

This chain uses TRBV4-1 with TRBJ2-3, with 7 bases identical to TRBD2. The CDR3 contains 14 residues. The trim removed 4 bases at V and 2 bases at J, leaving 3 bases unmatched. Germline CDR1 MGHRA, CDR2 YSYEKL. The CDR3 sequence is CASSPGTTTDTQYF. DNA for the CDR3: TGCGCCAGCAGCCCCGGGACTACCACAGATACGCAGTATTTT.

This chain connects TRBV7-8 to TRBJ2-3; TRBD2 agrees at 10 bases. After removal of 6 bases from V and 6 bases from J, the junction contained 15 bases not matched to a gene. Germline assignment: CDR1 SGHVS and CDR2 FQNEAQ. The CDR3 has 17 residues. CDR3 bases: TGTGCCAGCAGACCCGGGACTAGCGCCCACCGCGAGGATACGCAGTATTTT. Protein product: CASRPGTSAHREDTQYF.

The J gene is TRBJ2-2, the V gene TRBV5-1; D gene unclear. CDR1 SGHRS and CDR2 YFSETQ come from the germline V gene. V lost 4 bases and J 1 base, leaving 11 bases between the germline ends. The CDR3 runs 15 residues. The CDR3 coding sequence is TGCGCCAGCAGCCTATCGCCCGTGAACACCGGGGAGCTGTTTTTT. Translating it yields CASSLSPVNTGELFF.

The rearrangement uses TRBV3-1 (or the pseudogene TRBV3-2) and TRBJ2-5; 11 nucleotides line up with TRBD2. CDR1 is LGHDT, CDR2 YNNKEL, per germline (reference sequence). The CDR3 loop spans 16 amino acids. Unmatched junction bases numbered 8, after V lost 3 bases and J lost 5 bases. CDR3 nucleotides: TGTGCCAGCAGCCAGGTCGTAGCGGGGGGGCTGGAGACCCAGTACTTC. It codes for CASSQVVAGGLETQYF.

This chain uses TRBV14 with TRBJ1-1; 7 bases agree with TRBD1. Germline V gives CDR1 SGHDN, CDR2 FVKESK. V lost 4 bases, J lost 0 bases, and 5 bases stayed unmatched. There are 15 residues in the CDR3. The CDR3 reads CASSPRGVMNTEAFF. As DNA, the CDR3 is TGTGCCAGCAGCCCCAGGGGGGTCATGAACACTGAAGCTTTCTTT.

This clone was seen just once. The V gene is TRBV15, the J gene TRBJ2-5; 8 bases align to TRBD2. V gave up 0 bases and J gave up 5 bases; unmatched junction bases: 5. Germline values: CDR1 LNHNV, CDR2 YYDKDF (reference sequence). CDR3 length equals 15 residues. The chain's CDR3 is CATSREDREGETQYF. CDR3 coding DNA: TGTGCCACCAGCAGAGAAGACCGGGAGGGGGAGACCCAGTACTTC.

The V and J genes are TRBV6-1 and TRBJ1-2; TRBD1 is a possible D gene (5 bases). This CDR3 has 14 residues. The V end was cut by 1 base, the J end by 6 bases, with 12 bases between. Per the germline V gene, CDR1 is MNHNS and CDR2 is SASEGT. DNA of the CDR3: TGTGCCAGCAGTGAAGAGGCAGGGCTCCATGGCTACACCTTC. This translates into CASSEEAGLHGYTF.

This clone showed up just a few times. The V gene is TRBV30, the J gene TRBJ1-5; TRBD1 might be the D (6 bases). CDR1 is GTSNPN and CDR2 is SVGIG in the germline V gene (reference sequence). The CDR3 has 13 residues. Trimming took off 5 bases at V and 6 bases at J, with 14 bases between the two ends. The CDR3 DNA sequence: TGTGCCTGGTCTACAGGGAAGGTTCAGCCCCAGCATTTT. Translating gives CAWSTGKVQPQHF.

The chain recombines TRBV2 with TRBJ2-6; 9 nucleotides agree with TRBD1. The CDR3 has 17 residues. Germline trimming cut 6 bases from V and 0 bases from J; bases unmatched to any gene: 6. Germline assignment: CDR1 SNHLY and CDR2 FYNNEI. CDR3 residues: CASRRTGEFSGANVLTF. The DNA of the CDR3 is TGTGCCAGCAGGCGGACAGGGGAATTCTCTGGGGCCAACGTCCTGACTTTC. Looking up the rest from reference TRBV2 and TRBJ2-6 gives the full variable domain: EPEVTQTPSHQVTQMGQEVILRCVPISNHLYFYWYRQILGQKVEFLVSFYNNEISEKSEIFDDQFSVERPDGSNFTLKIRSTKLEDSAMYFCASRRTGEFSGANVLTFGAGSRLTVL.

The chain recombines TRBV27 with TRBJ1-5; TRBD1 might be the D (5 bases). This CDR3 contains 14 residues. Trimming pared 4 bases from V and 6 bases from J, leaving 13 bases between. The germline CDR1 and CDR2 sequences are MNHEY and SMNVEV (reference sequence). The CDR3 DNA is TGTGCCAGCAGTTGGAAGGGGATCGGTCAGCCCCAGCATTTT. This sequence encodes CASSWKGIGQPQHF.